A single sample is the source of the 3 T cell receptor beta chains below, sequenced in a study of preoperative IRX-2 immunotherapy in early breast cancer. Generated by immunoSEQ multiplex PCR, the TCRdb table keeps only in-frame clones and is missing some. The sample gives approximately 38,000 clones, around 82% of which show up once; 1.5% is in the top ten. The treatment is: preoperative locoregional IRX-2 cytokine immunotherapy. This material consisted of lymph node tissue, taken after IRX-2 immunotherapy. The receptor set was obtained from a human donor with breast cancer.

The V call is TRBV7-1, the J call TRBJ2-1, with TRBD1 matching 7 bases. TRBV7-1 is assigned to the ORF class and has an uncertain function. The V segment lost 7 bases and the J segment 3 bases; nucleotides outside the gene matches: 9. The CDR3 is 15 amino acids. In DNA form, the CDR3 reads TGTGCCAGCACAGAACCGGGACAGTACTACAATGAGCAGTTCTTC. Its translation: CASTEPGQYYNEQFF.

The V and J genes are TRBV6-8 and TRBJ1-2, with D possibly TRBD1 on 6 matching bases. Germline assignment: CDR1 MNHGY and CDR2 SAAAGT. Trimming left V 6 bases short and J 7 bases short, with 12 bases between. This CDR3 region has 12 residues. Here the CDR3 reads CASSPTGFGYTF. The CDR3 DNA follows: TGTGCCAGCAGCCCCACAGGGTTTGGCTACACCTTC.

The V and J genes are TRBV23-1 and TRBJ1-6; D unclear. TRBV23-1 belongs to the ORF category, with a function that is uncertain. V was cut by 6 bases and J by 7 bases, with 10 bases left in between. The CDR3 consists of 13 residues. CDR3 sequence (DNA): TGCGCCAGCAGCTTAGAAGGGAATTCACCCCTCCACTTT. Translation: CASSLEGNSPLHF.